This is a list of T cell receptor beta chains from one sample in a study of cytomegalovirus exposure and HLA in healthy donors. Profiled with immunoSEQ multiplex PCR; TCRdb holds only in-frame clones, not every one. The sample yields 130,000 to 150,000 clones, roughly 79% seen once. The source material was PBMCs. Receptors were obtained from a woman aged 55 to 70 in good health and CMV-seropositive. CDR3s include the opening cysteine and the closing phenylalanine or tryptophan. The order of the fields is D gene, clone size, J gene, V gene, CDR3 DNA, CDR3 protein. The D gene is left open where the match is weak. Clone size appears in some rows only: once, few, many, or a class for an expanded clone.

>TRBD1|NA|TRBJ2-7|TRBV4-1
TGCGCCAGCAGCCATCAAACGACAGGGCGGAGCTACGAGCAGTACTTC
CASSHQTTGRSYEQYF
>NA|NA|TRBJ2-4|TRBV7-9
TGTGCCAGCAGCTTCGAGCGTACCAAAAACATTCAGTACTTC
CASSFERTKNIQYF
>NA|NA|TRBJ2-1|TRBV28
TGTGCCAGCAGTTCTGAGGTGGGGGGAGAAACCTACAATGAGCAGTTCTTC
CASSSEVGGETYNEQFF
>NA|NA|TRBJ1-4|TRBV19
TGTGCCAGTAGTATTCAGGGGCCGGGTGAAAAACTGTTTTTT
CASSIQGPGEKLFF
>NA|NA|TRBJ1-2|TRBV29-1
TGCAGCGTTGAAAAAGGGTCAAGCGGAGGCTACACCTTC
CSVEKGSSGGYTF
>NA|NA|TRBJ2-3|TRBV5-8
TGTGCCAACCCCGAAAGGGGGACCACAGATACGCAGTATTTT
CANPERGTTDTQYF
>NA|few|TRBJ2-3|TRBV10-3
TGTGCCATCAGTGATTTGGAGGCGGCGACAGATACGCAGTATTTT
CAISDLEAATDTQYF
>NA|NA|TRBJ2-5|TRBV5-4
TGTGCCAGCAGCTTGCCCTACGAGGGTTTAGAGACCCAGTACTTC
CASSLPYEGLETQYF
>NA|once|TRBJ2-2|TRBV12-5
TGTGCTAGTGGCCGGGACATAAACACCGGGGAGCTGTTTTTT
CASGRDINTGELFF
>TRBD1|NA|TRBJ1-3|TRBV4-3
TGCGCCAGCAGCCAAGATGGGGACAGAAGAAACACCATATATTTT
CASSQDGDRRNTIYF
>NA|few|TRBJ1-2|TRBV6-6
TGTGCCAGCAGTTACTCTTCGGGGGGTACCTATGGCTACACCTTC
CASSYSSGGTYGYTF
>NA|NA|TRBJ2-5|TRBV30
TGTGCCTGGACCAACGGGGGAAAAGTGCCCCAGTACTTC
CAWTNGGKVPQYF
>TRBD2|NA|TRBJ2-5|TRBV28
TGTGCCAGCAGTTTATCTGGCGGGGGGTACCAAGAGACCCAGTACTTC
CASSLSGGGYQETQYF
>NA|NA|TRBJ1-2|TRBV5-5
TGTGCCAGCAGCTTGGAACAGGATGCCGGCGGCTACACCTTC
CASSLEQDAGGYTF
>TRBD1|NA|TRBJ1-5|TRBV5-1
TGCGCCAGCAGCTCACTCCCAGGGGGCGATCAGCCCCAGCATTTT
CASSSLPGGDQPQHF
>TRBD1|NA|TRBJ1-5|TRBV6-5
TGTGCCAGCACGACAGGGGGCAATCAGCCCCAGCATTTT
CASTTGGNQPQHF
>NA|NA|TRBJ2-1|TRBV19
TGTGCCAGTAGTATTTATATGGTAGCTTCCAATGAGCAGTTCTTC
CASSIYMVASNEQFF
>NA|NA|TRBJ1-5|TRBV10-2
TGCGCCAGCAGGGCAGGGTTGTATCAGCCCCAGCATTTT
CASRAGLYQPQHF
>NA|NA|TRBJ1-2|TRBV2
TGTGCCAGCAGTGAGTCTAATTACGGGAGCGGCTACACCTTC
CASSESNYGSGYTF
>TRBD2|few|TRBJ2-7|TRBV6-5
TGTGCCAGCAGCCCCCGGGGGGGACCTTACGAGCAGTACTTC
CASSPRGGPYEQYF
>TRBD1|NA|TRBJ2-7|TRBV29-1
TGCAGCGGGGGACAGGGTACGTACGAGCAGTACTTC
CSGGQGTYEQYF
>NA|NA|TRBJ2-1|TRBV4-3
TGCGCCAGCAGCCAAGGTGCGGCTTACAATGAGCAGTTCTTC
CASSQGAAYNEQFF
>TRBD1|NA|TRBJ2-1|TRBV5-1
TGCGCCAGCAGCCCCTCCCCGGGACAGGGGCTGCTAGCGGAATTACGCAATGAGCAGTTCTTC
CASSPSPGQGLLAELRNEQFF
>TRBD2|NA|TRBJ2-3|TRBV6-5
TGTGCCAGCAGTTTGGCTAGCGGGAGCACAGATACGCAGTATTTT
CASSLASGSTDTQYF
>NA|once|TRBJ1-3|TRBV11-3
TGTGCCAGCAGCCAATCTCAGGGAAACACCATATATTTT
CASSQSQGNTIYF
>TRBD2|NA|TRBJ2-5|TRBV11-2
TGTGCCAGCAGCTTAGAATATAGCGGGGAGACCCAGTACTTC
CASSLEYSGETQYF
>TRBD1|NA|TRBJ2-7|TRBV6-5
TGTGCCAGCAGTTCCGTTGGTCGGGACAGAGCCTACGAGCAGTACTTC
CASSSVGRDRAYEQYF
>NA|NA|TRBJ2-5|TRBV6-5
TGTGCCAGCAGTTTCCAGGTGGGGGGAGTTGCTGAGACCCAGTACTTC
CASSFQVGGVAETQYF
>TRBD1|once|TRBJ1-3|TRBV19
TGTGCCAGTAGTCCGGAGATCGCGGGACAGAGGTGGAACACCATATATTTT
CASSPEIAGQRWNTIYF
>NA|NA|TRBJ1-1|TRBV7-9
TGTGCCAGCAGCTCCCTTGCCCGCGCGGACAAAAACACTGAAGCTTTCTTT
CASSSLARADKNTEAFF
>TRBD2|NA|TRBJ2-7|TRBV6-1
TGTGCTAGCAGTGAAGCTGAGGGGACAGCGACTAGCGGGTGGTACGAGCAGTACTTC
CASSEAEGTATSGWYEQYF
>NA|NA|TRBJ2-5|TRBV5-1
TGCGCCAGCAGCTTGGAGGAGGGGGCTCAAGAGACCCAGTACTTC
CASSLEEGAQETQYF
>NA|NA|TRBJ2-6|TRBV7-9
TGTGCCAGCAGCAGGCAGGGTTTGGGGGCCAACGTCCTGACTTTC
CASSRQGLGANVLTF
>TRBD2|NA|TRBJ2-3|TRBV2
TGTGCCAGCAACCTTCAGGGAGGGATTAGCACAGATACGCAGTATTTT
CASNLQGGISTDTQYF
>NA|NA|TRBJ2-5|TRBV7-2
TGTGCCAGCAGCTTAGTGCAGGGTCAAGAGACCCAGTACTTC
CASSLVQGQETQYF
>TRBD1|NA|TRBJ2-1|TRBV19
TGTGCCAGTAGCCGTGGACAGGGCTTATGGAATGAGCAGTTCTTC
CASSRGQGLWNEQFF
>NA|NA|TRBJ1-1|TRBV28
TGTGCCAGCAATTTACCGGGTATTGAAGCTTTCTTT
CASNLPGIEAFF
>NA|NA|TRBJ2-5|TRBV5-4
TGTGCCAGCAGCTCGCAGGCTAACTCACAAGAGACCCAGTACTTC
CASSSQANSQETQYF
>NA|NA|TRBJ2-3|TRBV9
TGTGCCACCGGGGCCGGGACTAGCACAGATACGCAGTATTTT
CATGAGTSTDTQYF
>NA|NA|TRBJ2-1|TRBV27
TGTGCCAGCAGTACAGGGACTAACGGATACAATGAGCAGTTCTTC
CASSTGTNGYNEQFF
>NA|NA|TRBJ1-1|TRBV7-9
TGTGCCAGCAGCCTCGGAGGATCAGAGGCTTTCTTT
CASSLGGSEAFF
>NA|NA|TRBJ1-2|TRBV5-4
TGTGCCAGCAGCTCGAAATTTATACAGGGCGGCTATGGCTACACCTTC
CASSSKFIQGGYGYTF
>NA|once|TRBJ2-5|TRBV20-1
TGCAGTTTGTGGCCCCGTGAGACCCAGTACTTC
CSLWPRETQYF
>TRBD1|NA|TRBJ2-1|TRBV6-1
TGTGCCAGCAGTGATATCCCGGGACAGGGGGCGAATGAGCAGTTCTTC
CASSDIPGQGANEQFF
>NA|NA|TRBJ2-5|TRBV18
TGTGCCAGCTCAGCGCCAGGGGACCGGGAGACCCAGTACTTC
CASSAPGDRETQYF